Listed below are T cell receptor beta chains from one sample, sequenced in a study of CD8 T cells in Susac syndrome. In TCRdb, the immunoSEQ multiplex PCR reads were re-called with MiXCR into one record per CDR3 protein. The sample includes some 60,000 distinct CDR3 sequences, around 90% of them seen just once. The sample consisted of CD8+ T cells from PBMCs. These receptors originate from a human donor in good health. CDR3s include the opening cysteine and the closing phenylalanine or tryptophan. D genes are given only for firm matches. Clone sizes are given selectively: once, few, many, or a class where the clone is expanded.

>-|TRBJ2-7|-|TRBV19
TGTGCCAGTAGCCCGGGAGCCGACTACGAGCAGTACTTC
CASSPGADYEQYF
>-|TRBJ2-2|TRBD1|TRBV7-9
TGTGCCAGCAGTGTGACAGGGTCTGGGGAGCTGTTTTTT
CASSVTGSGELFF
>-|TRBJ2-5|-|TRBV9
TGTGCCAGCAGCACCGCGGGGACCCAAGAGACCCAGTACTTC
CASSTAGTQETQYF
>-|TRBJ2-1|-|TRBV11-2
TGTGCCAGCAGCTCCAGGGAAGGGTCCTACAATGAGCAGTTCTTC
CASSSREGSYNEQFF
>-|TRBJ2-5|TRBD2|TRBV2
TGTGCCAGCAGCGGACCAAGCGGGGGAGAGACCCAGTACTTC
CASSGPSGGETQYF
>once|TRBJ1-4|-|TRBV28
TGTGCCAGCAGTTCGCCGTTGGAAGCAACTAATGAAAAACTGTTTTTT
CASSSPLEATNEKLFF
>-|TRBJ1-5|-|TRBV7-9
TGTGCCAGCAGCTCTACTCGAACCGGCAATCAGCCCCAGCATTTT
CASSSTRTGNQPQHF
>once|TRBJ1-5|-|TRBV20-1
TGCAGTGCTAGAGTTCCGGACAGCTATCAGCCCCAGCATTTT
CSARVPDSYQPQHF
>-|TRBJ1-1|-|TRBV7-9
TGTGCCACCTCGATTTTGGGTCGTACTGAAGCTTTCTTT
CATSILGRTEAFF
>-|TRBJ1-4|-|TRBV7-9
TGTGCCAGCAGACACCCGTGGGGGGCGAACGAAAAACTGTTTTTT
CASRHPWGANEKLFF
>-|TRBJ2-5|-|TRBV5-1
TGCGCCAGCAGCTGGCCCCGGGAGAAGTACCAAGAGACCCAGTACTTC
CASSWPREKYQETQYF
>once|TRBJ1-4|-|TRBV27
TGTGCCAGCAGTTTCGGGGGGCATGACGGAAAACTGTTTTTT
CASSFGGHDGKLFF
>-|TRBJ2-5|-|TRBV27
TGTGCCAGCAGCGTAAGGCAGTTCCAAGAGACCCAGTACTTC
CASSVRQFQETQYF
>-|TRBJ2-5|TRBD2|TRBV28
TGTGCCAGCAGTTTTCTAGCGGGGTTGGAGACCCAGTACTTC
CASSFLAGLETQYF
>-|TRBJ1-3|TRBD1|TRBV7-9
TGTGCCAGCAGCTTGGACAGGACGATCTCTGGAAACACCATATATTTT
CASSLDRTISGNTIYF
>-|TRBJ2-3|TRBD2|TRBV3-1
TGTGCCAGCAGCCAAGATCAAGTCGAACTAGCGGCAGATACGCAGTATTTT
CASSQDQVELAADTQYF
>-|TRBJ2-3|TRBD1|TRBV20-1
TGCAGTGCTAGAGTACAGGGGGACGGGACAGATACGCAGTATTTT
CSARVQGDGTDTQYF
>-|TRBJ2-7|-|TRBV29-1
TGCAGCGCCGTGACAGGCGCACGATCCTACGAGCAGTACTTC
CSAVTGARSYEQYF
>-|TRBJ1-6|TRBD1|TRBV9
TGTGCCAGCAGCCCCCGGACAGGGTCAAATTCACCCCTCCACTTT
CASSPRTGSNSPLHF
>-|TRBJ2-7|-|TRBV28
TGTGCCAGCAGTTTATCCGCATGGGACACGACAGAGGATTGGTACGAGCAGTACTTC
CASSLSAWDTTEDWYEQYF
>once|TRBJ1-2|-|TRBV11-1
TGTGCCAGCAGCCCAGCGCCCCGCAGCGACTATGGCTACACCTTC
CASSPAPRSDYGYTF
>-|TRBJ2-2|-|TRBV27
TGTGCCAGCAGTTCCACAACAGGTCACGGGGAGCTGTTTTTT
CASSSTTGHGELFF